The 17 T cell receptor beta chains reported below all come from one sample, sequenced in a study of beta chain features in type 1 diabetes. Sequencing targeted expressed TCRB transcripts, as all isolated RNA had been reverse transcribed. Sequenced by immunoSEQ multiplex PCR; TCRdb stores in-frame clones only, minus some. The sample has a few hundred thousand clones, about 15% seen once. The source material was naive CD4+ T cells from blood. Every receptor here comes from a woman aged 18 to 35 in good health.

The chain employs TRBV27 and TRBJ1-2; 7 bases line up with TRBD1. Losses at the gene ends were 5 bases for V and 4 bases for J; bases not matched to a gene: 13. The CDR3 has 16 residues. Per germline, CDR1 MNHEY and CDR2 SMNVEV (reference sequence). The CDR3 is CASSPSGTAVVYGYTF. DNA for the CDR3: TGTGCCAGCAGTCCCTCCGGGACAGCGGTAGTCTATGGCTACACCTTC.

This clone was seen only a few times. The chain has TRBV6-5 and TRBJ2-5; 10 bases line up with TRBD1. The CDR3 covers 13 residues. Germline CDR1 MNHEY, CDR2 SVGAGI. J lost 7 bases, V lost 5 bases, and 4 bases had no gene match. CDR3 sequence: CASSPRTGGTQYF. The DNA for the CDR3 is TGTGCCAGCAGTCCTAGGACAGGGGGGACCCAGTACTTC.

This clone has only a few counts. The chain uses TRBV29-1 and TRBJ2-1; the match to TRBD2 covers 8 bases. The germline CDR1 and CDR2 sequences are SQVTM and ANQGSEA. This CDR3 comprises 14 residues. The V gene end was trimmed by 0 bases and the J gene end by 9 bases; junction bases not matched to a gene: 7. CDR3 region: CSVEDGLASSEQFF. In nucleotides, the CDR3 is TGCAGCGTTGAAGATGGACTAGCTTCCAGTGAGCAGTTCTTC.

This clone turned up a few times. The gene calls are TRBV7-9 and TRBJ1-5; 9 nucleotides agree with TRBD1. Germline-derived CDR1 and CDR2 are SEHNR and FQNEAQ (reference sequence). This CDR3 is built from 17 residues. The trim removed 5 bases at V and 3 bases at J, leaving 11 bases unmatched. This chain's CDR3 is CASSPYRGTGSNQPQHF. The DNA of the CDR3 is TGTGCCAGCAGCCCCTACCGTGGGACAGGGTCCAATCAGCCCCAGCATTTT.

CDR3 loop: CASSLSGQINYGYTF. The CDR3 DNA reads as TGTGCCAGCAGCTTATCGGGACAGATCAACTATGGCTACACCTTC. This sequence joins TRBV7-8 and TRBJ1-2; 7 nucleotides line up with TRBD1. This CDR3 is 15 amino acids long. Germline CDR1 and CDR2: SGHVS and FQNEAQ. The V gene end was trimmed by 2 bases and the J gene end by 2 bases; junction bases not matched to a gene: 5.

This clone has more than one count but fewer than ten. The chain couples TRBV30 to TRBJ2-5; 11 bases align to TRBD1. CDR3 length: 15 amino acids. After removal of 0 bases from V and 4 bases from J, the junction contained 4 bases not matched to a gene. CDR1 and CDR2 (germline): GTSNPN, SVGIG (reference sequence). In nucleotides, the CDR3 is TGTGCCTGGAGTGTAGGGACAGGGGGACGAGAGACCCAGTACTTC. As protein: CAWSVGTGGRETQYF.

The chain joins TRBV27 to TRBJ2-7, with a weak D call TRBD2 (7 bases). Germline values: CDR1 MNHEY, CDR2 SMNVEV (reference sequence). CDR3 length: 13 residues. Between the trimmed V and J ends, which lost 6 bases and 5 bases, there was a span of 14 bases. CDR3 coding DNA: TGTGCCAGCAGGCATACAGGGAGGGACGAGCAGTACTTC. This translates into CASRHTGRDEQYF.

This clone was seen a few times. The chain carries TRBV23-1 and TRBJ1-5; 10 bases are shared with TRBD1. TRBV23-1 has ORF status, its function being uncertain. The CDR3 runs to 17 residues. Germline trimming cut 4 bases from V and 3 bases from J; bases unmatched to any gene: 9. CDR3 in amino acids: CASSPFRDRGPNQPQHF. The CDR3 region has the DNA TGCGCCAGCAGTCCCTTCCGGGACAGGGGCCCCAATCAGCCCCAGCATTTT.

This rearrangement joins TRBV6-6 to TRBJ2-1, with D unresolved. Per the germline V gene, CDR1 is MNHNY and CDR2 is SVGAGI (reference sequence). V gave up 6 bases and J gave up 6 bases, with 9 bases separating them. This CDR3 has 12 amino acids. The CDR3 here is CASSSRPNEQFF. The CDR3 DNA reads TGTGCCAGCAGCTCGAGGCCCAATGAGCAGTTCTTC.

This sequence joins TRBV7-3 and TRBJ2-1; TRBD2 matches 14 bases. This CDR3 spans 16 amino acids. The junction had 8 bases not matched to a gene; V was cut back by 5 bases and J by 8 bases. Germline lookup yields CDR1 SGHTA and CDR2 FQGTGA. CDR3 sequence: CASSPRTSGRIHEQFF. CDR3 nucleotides: TGTGCCAGCAGCCCCAGGACTAGCGGGAGGATCCATGAGCAGTTCTTC.

The V gene is TRBV5-6, the J gene TRBJ1-2, with 10 bases that match TRBD1. Trimming cost V 6 bases and J 7 bases; bases outside gene matches: 3. CDR1 SGHDT and CDR2 YYEEEE come from the germline V gene. The CDR3 is 12 residues long. Here the CDR3 reads CASKGTGAGYTF. CDR3 nucleotides: TGTGCCAGCAAAGGGACAGGGGCTGGCTACACCTTC. The full variable domain, its missing parts supplied by reference TRBV5-6 and TRBJ1-2, is DAGVTQSPTHLIKTRGQQVTLRCSPKSGHDTVSWYQQALGQGPQFIFQYYEEEERQRGNFPDRFSGHQFPNYSSELNVNALLLGDSALYLCASKGTGAGYTFGSGTRLTVV.

V gene TRBV4-1 combines with J gene TRBJ2-3, with D perhaps TRBD2 (5 bases). Trimming left V 3 bases short and J 2 bases short, with 9 bases between. The CDR3 is 14 amino acids. Germline-derived CDR1 and CDR2 are MGHRA and YSYEKL. As DNA, the CDR3 is TGCGCCAGCAGCCATAGGACTCCCACAGATACGCAGTATTTT. This gives the protein CASSHRTPTDTQYF.

This clone was counted only a few times. This chain joins TRBV14 and TRBJ1-2; TRBD1 might be the D (5 bases). The CDR3 totals 12 residues. Germline V lookup: CDR1 SGHDN, CDR2 FVKESK. V was clipped by 5 bases and J by 7 bases, with 11 bases between them. In nucleotides, the CDR3 is TGTGCCAGCAGCTTGACAGTGAGTGGCTACACCTTC. This gives the protein CASSLTVSGYTF.

The genes are TRBV9 and TRBJ2-1, with no clear D. CDR1 and CDR2 from the germline V gene are SGDLS and YYNGEE. The length of the CDR3 is 15 residues. V dropped 0 bases and J dropped 2 bases, with 9 bases sitting between them. Here the CDR3 DNA reads TGTGCCAGCAGCGTAGCGCCTCGGGCCTACAATGAGCAGTTCTTC. Its translation: CASSVAPRAYNEQFF.

The chain carries TRBV10-3 and TRBJ2-7, with D unclear. Trimming left V 4 bases short and J 2 bases short, with 6 bases between. Germline V gene lookup returns CDR1 ENHRY and CDR2 SYGVKD. The CDR3 sequence is 12 residues long. The CDR3 DNA follows: TGTGCCATCAGTGCCGAGACCTACGAGCAGTACTTC. Encoded protein: CAISAETYEQYF.

The gene calls are TRBV6-5 and TRBJ2-1; 7 nucleotides line up with TRBD2. V shed 5 bases, J shed 5 bases, and the junction held 6 bases outside the gene matches. The CDR3 sequence is 14 residues long. CDR1 MNHEY and CDR2 SVGAGI come from the germline V gene. As DNA, the CDR3 is TGTGCCAGCAGTCCCCGGACTAGAAACAATGAGCAGTTCTTC. Translation: CASSPRTRNNEQFF.

The chain links TRBV6-5 to TRBJ2-7; perhaps TRBD2 as D (5 bases). Per germline, CDR1 MNHEY and CDR2 SVGAGI. The V and J ends lost 2 bases and 0 bases respectively, with 8 bases between them. This CDR3 region has 14 residues. The CDR3 DNA reads as TGTGCCAGCAGTTACAGGGAGTACTCCTACGAGCAGTACTTC. It is translated as CASSYREYSYEQYF.